This TCR beta chain was observed in a study of blood T cell repertoires in COVID-19. Study context: Sites in the United States, Italy and Spain provided acute and convalescent COVID-19 samples. The cDNA or gDNA used as material had been derived from T cells, B-cell-depleted T cells, or PBMCs.

Remarks on this clone: At one end, the junction sequence differs from germline, possibly due to a read error.

In the authors' workflow: Amplification with reference gene primers provided the estimates of nucleated cell counts. Repertoires were generated with immunoSEQ multiplex PCR, while TCRdb's copy carries only in-frame clones and drops some. The V and J calls and clone size were taken over from that table, and D and trimming were inferred from the DNA. The repertoire consists of about 70,000 clones, with 82% occurring once and the leading ten covering under 2%. This CDR3 comprises 16 residues. The germline V gene has CDR1 SSHAT and CDR2 FNYEAQ (reference sequence). The source is a woman between 55 and 75 years old with acute or convalescent COVID-19. This sequence joins TRBV7-7 and TRBJ2-2, with 7 bases lining up with TRBD1. Sequencing input: peripheral blood. CDR3 loop: CASSHNGQAGTGELFF. The CDR3 DNA follows: TGTGCTAGCAGCCACAACGGACAGGCCGGCACCGGGGAGCTGTTTTTT.